The 3 T cell receptor beta chains below all came from one sample that was sequenced in a study of cytomegalovirus exposure and HLA in healthy donors. Vbeta (60) and Jbeta (13) primers were used in the PCR. Clones were read by immunoSEQ multiplex PCR, and TCRdb kept only the in-frame ones, dropping some. The table includes some 110,000 clones, about four fifths detected once. Sequenced: PBMCs. The source is a man aged 25-45 years in good health and CMV-seronegative.

V and J are TRBV7-2 and TRBJ2-2; the D is unclear. Trimming shortened V by 5 bases and J by 0 bases, and 13 bases separated the two germline ends. The germline gives CDR1 SGHTA, CDR2 FQGNSA. The CDR3 has 16 residues. The CDR3 loop reads CASSPKRVPNTGELFF. For the CDR3, the DNA is TGTGCCAGCAGCCCAAAGAGAGTACCGAACACCGGGGAGCTGTTTTTT.

The V call is TRBV9, the J call TRBJ2-6; the D is unclear. The ends were cut back, 0 bases at V and 1 base at J, with 5 bases in the middle. This CDR3 has 15 residues. Germline loops: CDR1 SGDLS, CDR2 YYNGEE. CDR3 DNA: TGTGCCAGCAGCGTAGGCGGATCTGGGGCCAACGTCCTGACTTTC. Translating gives CASSVGGSGANVLTF.

The chain carries TRBV14 and TRBJ1-1; no clear D. V was shortened by 4 bases and J by 5 bases, with 11 bases between the two germline ends. Germline values: CDR1 SGHDN, CDR2 FVKESK. The CDR3 has 13 amino acids. CDR3: CASSPPSGTEAFF. DNA of the CDR3: TGTGCCAGCAGCCCACCGTCGGGGACTGAAGCTTTCTTT.